This T cell receptor beta chain was sequenced in a study of blood T cell repertoires in COVID-19. Study-level background: From the United States, Italy and Spain came samples of acute and convalescent COVID-19.

How the authors handled the data: Estimated nucleated cell counts came from reference gene primer amplification. Sequencing was performed with immunoSEQ multiplex PCR; in TCRdb, only in-frame clones are kept and a portion is missing. D and trimming come from the DNA, and the V and J calls and clone size come from that table. Of about 310,000 clones in the sample, 75% to 90% are singletons; the top ten hold approximately 2%. This clone has only one observation. The ends were cut back, 1 base at V and 3 bases at J, with 10 bases in the middle. This CDR3 is 15 amino acids long. CDR1 is SGHAT and CDR2 is FQNNGV in the germline V gene.

This chain uses TRBV11-2 with TRBJ2-1, with D perhaps TRBD1 (7 bases). Sequenced input: peripheral blood. The receptor was derived from a man aged 18-30 years with active or convalescent COVID-19. CDR3 protein: CASSLAGGNYNEQFF. CDR3 DNA sequence: TGTGCCAGCAGCTTAGCAGGGGGGAACTACAATGAGCAGTTCTTC. Combining the CDR3 with reference TRBV11-2 and TRBJ2-1 gives the whole variable domain EAGVAQSPRYKIIEKRQSVAFWCNPISGHATLYWYQQILGQGPKLLIQFQNNGVVDDSQLPKDRFSAERLKGVDSTLKIQPAKLEDSAVYLCASSLAGGNYNEQFFGPGTRLTVL.